This TCR beta chain is drawn from a study of OX40 agonist ivuxolimab in advanced cancers. Data came from immunoSEQ multiplex PCR; TCRdb stores just in-frame clones and leaves some out. Of about 69,000 clones listed, about 89% are singletons. Peripheral blood came from all dose cohorts at three timepoints. Germline assignment: CDR1 SNHLY and CDR2 FYNNEI. The ends were cut back, 0 bases at V and 6 bases at J, with 18 bases in the middle. This CDR3 comprises 17 residues. Sequencing used CD4+ or CD8+ T cells sorted from blood, obtained in a trial of the OX40 agonist ivuxolimab. This clonotype originated in an adult with an advanced solid tumor such as melanoma, head and neck, liver or kidney cancer. The chain combines TRBV2 with TRBJ2-1; D perhaps matches TRBD1 (5 bases). CDR3 nucleotides: TGTGCCAGCAGTGAAGCGAGTCCAGGACATCTCCCCAATGAGCAGTTCTTC. Residues: CASSEASPGHLPNEQFF.